These 18 T cell receptor beta chains originate from one sample sequenced in a study of T-cell memory formation after mild COVID-19. TCRdb passed the 5' RACE reads through MiXCR, listing each CDR3 protein once. The sample holds about 320,000 distinct CDR3 sequences; over 11% are singletons and the top ten take 20% to 25%. The sample consisted of PBMCs or a T cell subset sorted from them (not recorded which). Source of these receptors: a man aged 18 to 30 who had mild COVID-19 (a few samples of this study predate the infection). Cell type and time point are not known.

This clonotype was observed a few times. This chain connects TRBV5-1 to TRBJ2-5; no clear D. Trimming stripped 6 bases from V and 3 bases from J, with 12 bases between. The CDR3 is 13 amino acids. Per germline, CDR1 SGHRS and CDR2 YFSETQ. CDR3 sequence: CASTLQGKETQYF. CDR3 nucleotide sequence: TGCGCCAGCACCCTCCAAGGGAAAGAGACCCAGTACTTC.

This clonotype was seen more than once but under ten times. This chain uses TRBV7-2 with TRBJ2-5; D may be TRBD2 (6 bases). This CDR3 spans 14 amino acids. Per germline, CDR1 SGHTA and CDR2 FQGNSA. V lost 5 bases, J lost 5 bases, and 15 bases lay in between. The CDR3 bases are TGTGCCAGCAGCCTGGGACTGGTCGGGGAGACCCAGTACTTC. Its translation is CASSLGLVGETQYF.

This clonotype was counted a few times. This sequence joins TRBV29-1 and TRBJ2-5; 9 nucleotides line up with TRBD2. V lost 1 base to trimming and J lost 1 base; unmatched junction nucleotides: 13. The germline V gene has CDR1 SQVTM and CDR2 ANQGSEA. This CDR3 comprises 18 residues. The CDR3 sequence: CSVEAWGLAGYPQETQYF. The DNA for the CDR3 is TGCAGCGTTGAAGCCTGGGGACTAGCAGGGTACCCCCAAGAGACCCAGTACTTC.

The CDR3 DNA follows: TGTGCCGCCCAGAGAGAGGGGGCGCTTTCAGAGACCCAGTACTTC. Its protein is CAAQREGALSETQYF. V gene TRBV12-3 or TRBV12-4 combines with J gene TRBJ2-5; 7 bases fit TRBD1. This CDR3 contains 15 residues. The J segment lost 4 bases and the V segment lost 11 bases, leaving 16 bases of the junction unmatched.

This clonotype was counted at least ten times. J is TRBJ1-5 and V is TRBV5-8; no firm D call. Germline V gene lookup returns CDR1 SGHTS and CDR2 YDEGEE. This CDR3 contains 16 residues. V lost 0 bases and J 4 bases, leaving 14 bases between the germline ends. The CDR3 spells CASSLGTGLWNQPQHF. CDR3 nucleotide sequence: TGTGCCAGCAGCTTGGGTACTGGGCTGTGGAATCAGCCCCAGCATTTT.

The chain joins TRBV7-2 to TRBJ1-5; maybe TRBD1 (5 bases). Trimming removed 2 bases from V and 7 bases from J, with 12 bases in between. The CDR3 sequence is 14 residues long. The germline CDR1 and CDR2 sequences are SGHTA and FQGNSA. The CDR3 DNA reads TGTGCCAGCAGCTTATTGGGGACGAGGCAGCCCCAGCATTTT. Protein: CASSLLGTRQPQHF. Combining the CDR3 with reference TRBV7-2 and TRBJ1-5 gives the whole variable domain GAGVSQSPSNKVTEKGKDVELRCDPISGHTALYWYRQSLGQGLEFLIYFQGNSAPDKSGLPSDRFSAERTGGSVSTLTIQRTQQEDSAVYLCASSLLGTRQPQHFGDGTRLSIL.

The table lists this clonotype with many counts. The chain has TRBV7-6 and TRBJ2-1; 8 nucleotides line up with TRBD2. Germline loops: CDR1 SGHVS, CDR2 FNYEAQ. The CDR3 extends over 16 amino acids. Unmatched junction bases numbered 3, after V lost 2 bases and J lost 0 bases. CDR3 sequence: CASSLRSGVSYNEQFF. The CDR3 DNA sequence: TGTGCCAGCAGCTTACGTAGCGGGGTCTCCTACAATGAGCAGTTCTTC.

This sequence joins TRBV5-1 and TRBJ2-7; possibly TRBD1 or TRBD2 for D (5 bases each). Looked up from germline, CDR1 is SGHRS and CDR2 is YFSETQ. Between the trimmed V and J ends, which lost 4 bases and 2 bases, there was a span of 13 bases. The CDR3 is made up of 14 amino acids. The CDR3 DNA reads TGCGCCAGCAGCCTCGGGAAGGGGACCTACGAGCAGTACGTC. Protein product: CASSLGKGTYEQYV.

There are a few counts of this clonotype. The chain carries TRBV12-3 or TRBV12-4 and TRBJ1-1; D is ambiguous. CDR3 length equals 13 residues. Trimming stripped 3 bases from V and 5 bases from J, with 10 bases between. The CDR3 DNA reads as TGTGCCAGCAGTTTGGAGGGTATTACTGAAGCTTTCTTT. Protein sequence: CASSLEGITEAFF.

This clonotype was recorded once. Since a much larger clone is just one base distant, this may be a read error. This chain links TRBV12-3 or TRBV12-4 with TRBJ1-5, with D unresolved. The CDR3 is 11 residues long. Between the trimmed V and J ends, which lost 5 bases and 6 bases, there was a span of 5 bases. The CDR3 DNA reads TGTGCCAGCAGTGACGGTCAGCCCCAGCATTTT. Translating gives CASSDGQPQHF.

The V gene is TRBV10-2, the J gene TRBJ2-1, with TRBD2 identical over 10 bases. Germline CDR1 WSHSY, CDR2 SAAADI. This CDR3 has 14 amino acids. J gave up 9 bases and V 4 bases, and 6 bases lay outside the gene matches. In DNA, the CDR3 is TGCGCCAGCAGTGTAAGCGGGGGGGCTAGTGAGCAGTTCTTC. This translates into CASSVSGGASEQFF.

The chain recombines TRBV5-1 with TRBJ1-1; 9 bases line up with TRBD1. CDR1 and CDR2 from the germline V gene are SGHRS and YFSETQ. J was trimmed by 6 bases and V by 3 bases; bases with no gene match: 9. The CDR3 sequence is 15 residues long. This chain's CDR3 is CASSWGDRVRAEAFF. For the CDR3, the DNA is TGCGCCAGCAGCTGGGGGGACAGGGTAAGGGCTGAAGCTTTCTTT.

The rearrangement links TRBV7-2 to TRBJ2-7; TRBD1 matches 7 bases. Looked up from germline, CDR1 is SGHTA and CDR2 is FQGNSA. After removal of 5 bases from V and 4 bases from J, the junction contained 8 bases not matched to a gene. The CDR3 totals 14 residues. The CDR3 DNA reads as TGTGCCAGCAGCCTTTCCGAACAGGGGTACGAGCAGTACTTC. Encoded protein: CASSLSEQGYEQYF.

J is TRBJ1-4 and V is TRBV20-1, with a possible D match to TRBD1 (6 bases). CDR3 length: 13 residues. The V end lost 5 bases, the J end lost 4 bases, and 11 bases lay between the germline ends. Germline V gene sequence: CDR1 DFQATT, CDR2 SNEGSKA (reference sequence). The CDR3 coding sequence is TGCAGTGCTGTCGACAGGCGTAATGAAAAACTGTTTTTT. Translation gives CSAVDRRNEKLFF.

This clonotype was seen repeatedly, ten times or more. The rearrangement links TRBV3-1 to TRBJ2-7; tentative D call: TRBD1 (6 bases). Germline CDR1 is LGHDT and CDR2 is YNNKEL (reference sequence). Trimming pared 0 bases from V and 4 bases from J, leaving 10 bases between. This CDR3 is 14 amino acids long. In nucleotides, the CDR3 is TGTGCCAGCAGCCAAGACGGACAGATATACGAGCAGTACTTC. Its translation: CASSQDGQIYEQYF.

The V and J genes are TRBV9 and TRBJ2-3, with 11 bases aligning to TRBD2. The CDR3 has 15 amino acids. Germline V lookup: CDR1 SGDLS, CDR2 YYNGEE. The junction had 9 bases not matched to a gene; V was cut back by 2 bases and J by 10 bases. CDR3 loop: CASSVALAGGESQYF. CDR3 in DNA: TGTGCCAGCAGCGTGGCGCTAGCGGGGGGAGAGTCGCAGTATTTT.

Ten or more counts support this clonotype. V gene TRBV6-1 combines with J gene TRBJ2-5; 8 bases are shared with TRBD1. The CDR3 sequence is 14 residues long. The ends lost 2 bases at V and 4 bases at J; junction bases unmatched: 3. The germline CDR1 and CDR2 sequences are MNHNS and SASEGT. The CDR3 DNA reads TGTGCCAGCAGTGAATGGACAGGGATAGAGACCCAGTACTTC. Protein sequence: CASSEWTGIETQYF.

Ten or more counts support this clonotype. The chain recombines TRBV5-1 with TRBJ2-7, with D perhaps assigned TRBD1 or TRBD2 (6 bases each). Germline loops: CDR1 SGHRS, CDR2 YFSETQ. V gave up 1 base and J gave up 7 bases, with 15 bases separating them. The length of the CDR3 is 14 residues. The CDR3: CASSLWGASREQYF. The CDR3 bases are TGCGCCAGCAGCTTGTGGGGGGCATCGAGAGAGCAGTACTTC.